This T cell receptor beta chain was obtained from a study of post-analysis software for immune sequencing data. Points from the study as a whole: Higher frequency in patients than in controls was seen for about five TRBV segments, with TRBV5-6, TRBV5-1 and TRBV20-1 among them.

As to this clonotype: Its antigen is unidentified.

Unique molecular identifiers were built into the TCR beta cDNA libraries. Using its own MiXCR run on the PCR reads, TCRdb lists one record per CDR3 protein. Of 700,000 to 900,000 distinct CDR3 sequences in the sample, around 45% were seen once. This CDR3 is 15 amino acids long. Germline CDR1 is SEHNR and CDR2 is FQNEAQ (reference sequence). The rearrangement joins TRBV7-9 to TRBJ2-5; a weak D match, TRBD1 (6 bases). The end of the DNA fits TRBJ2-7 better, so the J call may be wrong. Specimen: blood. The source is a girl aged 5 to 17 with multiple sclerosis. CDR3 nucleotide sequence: TGTGCCAGCAGCACGCTGGACAGACCCAGAACCGAGCAGTACTTC. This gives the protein CASSTLDRPRTEQYF.